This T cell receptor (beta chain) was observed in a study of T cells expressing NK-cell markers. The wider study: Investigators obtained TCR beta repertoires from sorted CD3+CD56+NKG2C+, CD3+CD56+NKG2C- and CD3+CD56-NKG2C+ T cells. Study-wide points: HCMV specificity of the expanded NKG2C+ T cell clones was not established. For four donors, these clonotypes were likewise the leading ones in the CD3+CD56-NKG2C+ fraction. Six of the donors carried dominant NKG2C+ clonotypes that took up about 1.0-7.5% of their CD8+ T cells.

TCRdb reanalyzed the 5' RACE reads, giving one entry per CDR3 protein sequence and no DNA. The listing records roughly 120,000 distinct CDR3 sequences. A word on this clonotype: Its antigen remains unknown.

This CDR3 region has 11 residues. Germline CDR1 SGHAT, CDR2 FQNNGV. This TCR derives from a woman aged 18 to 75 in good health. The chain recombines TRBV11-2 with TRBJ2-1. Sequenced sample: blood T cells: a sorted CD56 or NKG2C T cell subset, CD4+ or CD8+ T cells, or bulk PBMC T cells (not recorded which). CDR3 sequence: CASSLTNEQFF. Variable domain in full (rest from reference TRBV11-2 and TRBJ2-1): EAGVAQSPRYKIIEKRQSVAFWCNPISGHATLYWYQQILGQGPKLLIQFQNNGVVDDSQLPKDRFSAERLKGVDSTLKIQPAKLEDSAVYLCASSLTNEQFFGPGTRLTVL.